The 21 T cell receptor beta chains below all came from one sample that was sequenced in a study of vaccination effects on CD4 cells after COVID-19. Only in-frame clones appear in the TCRdb table, and some are missing; sequencing was by immunoSEQ multiplex PCR. The table shows 40,000 or so clones, with approximately 77% occurring only once. Their target antigens are unknown. Following an approximately eleven-day culture, CD4+ T cells were purified. The cohort was immunized with two doses of either the BNT162b2 or mRNA-1273 vaccine. The sequences come from CD4+ T cells from PBMCs cultured without peptide, collected after COVID-19 vaccination. All receptors come from a human donor who received a COVID-19 vaccine.

Here the CDR3 reads CASSQMLDYEQYF. In DNA, the CDR3 is TGTGCCAGCAGCCAAATGCTTGATTACGAGCAGTACTTC. The chain joins TRBV3-1 (or the pseudogene TRBV3-2) to TRBJ2-7; D remains ambiguous. Trimming left V 2 bases short and J 4 bases short, with 9 bases between. The germline V gene encodes CDR1 LGHDT and CDR2 YNNKEL (reference sequence). There are 13 residues in the CDR3.

This clone was detected only a few times. The J gene is TRBJ1-3, the V gene TRBV5-1; no definite D call. CDR1 and CDR2 from the germline V gene are SGHRS and YFSETQ. The CDR3 totals 14 residues. The ends were cut back, 4 bases at V and 1 base at J, with 9 bases in the middle. The CDR3, as DNA: TGCGCCAGCAGCACGGGTCCTTCTGGAAACACCATATATTTT. Translated, it gives CASSTGPSGNTIYF.

This chain connects TRBV24-1 to TRBJ1-6; TRBD1 is a possible D gene (6 bases). V lost 4 bases and J lost 7, with 16 bases in between. Germline V gene sequence: CDR1 KGHDR, CDR2 SFDVKD. The CDR3 runs 16 residues. The CDR3 spells CATSEERGVLNSPLHF. The CDR3 DNA reads as TGTGCCACCAGTGAGGAAAGGGGGGTCCTGAATTCACCCCTCCACTTT.

The rearrangement links TRBV6-5 to TRBJ2-2; D is undetermined. The CDR3 spans 14 residues. CDR1 and CDR2 from the germline V gene are MNHEY and SVGAGI. V was shortened by 6 bases and J by 0 bases, with 8 bases between the two germline ends. The CDR3 DNA reads as TGTGCCAGCAGGACGAACACGAACACCGGGGAGCTGTTTTTT. Its translation: CASRTNTNTGELFF.

This clone was counted only a few times. The chain joins TRBV4-1 to TRBJ2-1, with 12 bases identical to TRBD2. V was clipped by 3 bases and J by 5 bases; unmatched bases: 14. Germline V lookup: CDR1 MGHRA, CDR2 YSYEKL. This CDR3 comprises 19 residues. The CDR3 DNA reads TGCGCCAGCAGCCATATCGGGCTAGCGGGGGGGCGTTACAACAATGAGCAGTTCTTC. Translating gives CASSHIGLAGGRYNNEQFF.

The gene calls are TRBV5-1 and TRBJ1-4, with D perhaps matching TRBD1 (5 bases). CDR1 and CDR2 (germline): SGHRS, YFSETQ. V shed 0 bases and J shed 5 bases, with 20 bases lying between them. This CDR3 is built from 18 residues. The CDR3 reads CASSLGDGRAGRNEKLFF. The CDR3 nucleotides read TGCGCCAGCAGCTTGGGGGACGGAAGGGCAGGGCGAAATGAAAAACTGTTTTTT.

V and J are TRBV6-6 and TRBJ2-1, with a possible D match to TRBD2 (5 bases). Germline assignment: CDR1 MNHNY and CDR2 SVGAGI (reference sequence). Deletions cut 2 bases from V and 7 bases from J, with 12 bases between. The CDR3 consists of 14 residues. The CDR3 DNA sequence: TGTGCCAGCAGTTACAGAGAAGAGGGTAATGAGCAGTTCTTC. Its protein product is CASSYREEGNEQFF.

The chain recombines TRBV5-1 with TRBJ1-3; TRBD1 aligns across 11 bases. The CDR3 runs to 18 residues. V was clipped by 4 bases and J by 0 bases; unmatched bases: 9. Germline loops: CDR1 SGHRS, CDR2 YFSETQ. The CDR3 reads CASSRNTGTGGSGNTIYF. In DNA, the CDR3 is TGCGCCAGCAGCCGAAATACCGGGACAGGGGGCTCTGGAAACACCATATATTTT.

CDR3 sequence: CASSQGGQGSLEANYGYTF. Here the CDR3 DNA reads TGCGCCAGCAGCCAAGGTGGACAGGGGTCCCTTGAAGCTAACTATGGCTACACCTTC. The genes are TRBV4-1 and TRBJ1-2; 9 positions agree with TRBD1. After removal of 1 base from V and 0 bases from J, the junction contained 12 bases not matched to a gene. Per germline, CDR1 MGHRA and CDR2 YSYEKL. The CDR3 contains 19 residues.

The chain recombines TRBV7-9 with TRBJ2-1; maybe TRBD1 (5 bases). Looked up from germline, CDR1 is SEHNR and CDR2 is FQNEAQ (reference sequence). The CDR3 covers 17 residues. V was shortened by 3 bases and J by 0 bases, with 15 bases between the two germline ends. The CDR3 region is CASSFTGPLSSYNEQFF. CDR3 nucleotide sequence: TGTGCCAGCAGCTTCACAGGTCCCCTAAGCTCCTACAATGAGCAGTTCTTC.

The table lists this clone with a count of one. The chain employs TRBV14 and TRBJ2-1; 8 bases are a match to TRBD2. Trimming took 5 bases from V and 3 from J; bases not matched to a gene: 12. The CDR3 totals 17 residues. Germline lookup yields CDR1 SGHDN and CDR2 FVKESK. The CDR3 reads CASSLGPYGGGYNEQFF. CDR3 coding DNA: TGTGCCAGCAGCTTAGGCCCCTACGGGGGGGGCTACAATGAGCAGTTCTTC.

On this clone itself: The CDR3 does not close with the conserved phenylalanine or tryptophan, likely indicating a read error. The DNA is omitted, as the CDR3 cannot be located on it reliably, and the CDR3 follows TCRdb's listing. The chain employs TRBV12-3 or TRBV12-4 and TRBJ1-4. The CDR3 spans 12 amino acids, including both terminal residues. The chain's CDR3 is CASSLAGGPPDV.

This clone was detected only a few times. The chain employs TRBV12-3 or TRBV12-4 and TRBJ2-1; 8 bases line up with TRBD2. CDR3 length equals 12 residues. The V gene end was trimmed by 6 bases and the J gene end by 8 bases; junction bases not matched to a gene: 3. The CDR3 here is CASRRGGDEQFF. The CDR3 DNA reads TGTGCCAGCAGACGGGGGGGGGATGAGCAGTTCTTC.

The rearrangement joins TRBV2 to TRBJ1-5, with 8 bases matching TRBD1. Germline CDR1 is SNHLY and CDR2 is FYNNEI. V lost 4 bases to trimming and J lost 1 base; unmatched junction nucleotides: 0. The CDR3 spans 14 residues. The CDR3 DNA follows: TGTGCCAGCAGTGGGACAGGGAGCAATCAGCCCCAGCATTTT. It yields the protein CASSGTGSNQPQHF.

This clone was seen a handful of times. The rearrangement joins TRBV9 to TRBJ1-3; 10 nucleotides line up with TRBD1. Looked up from germline, CDR1 is SGDLS and CDR2 is YYNGEE. This CDR3 contains 17 residues. The J segment lost 4 bases and the V segment lost 4 bases, leaving 11 bases of the junction unmatched. Here the CDR3 DNA reads TGTGCCAGCAGCCCACGTGGGGGACAGGGGTTAGGAAACACCATATATTTT. The encoded protein is CASSPRGGQGLGNTIYF.

The chain recombines TRBV18 with TRBJ1-2; no definite D call. Trimming stripped 6 bases from V and 4 bases from J, with 15 bases between. CDR3 length: 14 residues. The germline V gene encodes CDR1 KGHSH and CDR2 LQKENI. The CDR3 spells CASSPGLVSYGYTF. The CDR3 DNA is TGTGCCAGCTCCCCCGGACTCGTCAGCTATGGCTACACCTTC.

This clone was seen only once. V usage is TRBV18 and J usage is TRBJ1-1; a possible D gene is TRBD1 (5 bases). Germline assignment: CDR1 KGHSH and CDR2 LQKENI. This CDR3 contains 13 residues. Between the trimmed V and J ends, which lost 3 bases and 3 bases, there was a span of 8 bases. CDR3 region: CASSPGGDTEAFF. The DNA for the CDR3 is TGTGCCAGCTCACCGGGGGGGGACACTGAAGCTTTCTTT.

The chain uses TRBV7-9 and TRBJ2-1; 7 bases map to TRBD1. V lost 5 bases, J lost 6 bases, and 7 bases stayed unmatched. The CDR3 is 14 amino acids. The germline CDR1 and CDR2 sequences are SEHNR and FQNEAQ (reference sequence). CDR3 sequence reads: CASSPGTDGNEQFF. The CDR3 nucleotides are TGTGCCAGCAGCCCTGGGACAGACGGCAATGAGCAGTTCTTC.

The CDR3 loop reads CASSLLGRGGRNTQYF. The CDR3 DNA follows: TGTGCCAGCAGCTTATTAGGGCGGGGGGGCCGTAATACGCAGTATTTT. The chain joins TRBV7-2 to TRBJ2-3, with TRBD2 matching over 9 bases. This CDR3 spans 16 amino acids. Unmatched junction bases numbered 10, after V lost 2 bases and J lost 7 bases. The germline V gene has CDR1 SGHTA and CDR2 FQGNSA.

This clone was counted once. The V call is TRBV5-1, the J call TRBJ2-7; tentatively, D is TRBD1 (6 bases). CDR3 length: 16 amino acids. The ends were cut back, 1 base at V and 0 bases at J, with 14 bases in the middle. Germline CDR1 and CDR2: SGHRS and YFSETQ. The CDR3 region has the DNA TGCGCCAGCAGCTTGTGGGGGACAAGTAGCTCCTACGAGCAGTACTTC. Residues: CASSLWGTSSSYEQYF.

This clone was seen only once. The chain recombines TRBV6-5 with TRBJ2-3, with a weak D call TRBD2 (6 bases). This CDR3 has 15 residues. The V and J ends lost 9 bases and 0 bases respectively, with 16 bases between them. Per the germline V gene, CDR1 is MNHEY and CDR2 is SVGAGI. This CDR3 is CASPRRARSTDTQYF. The CDR3 coding sequence is TGTGCCAGTCCCCGGAGGGCCAGAAGCACAGATACGCAGTATTTT.